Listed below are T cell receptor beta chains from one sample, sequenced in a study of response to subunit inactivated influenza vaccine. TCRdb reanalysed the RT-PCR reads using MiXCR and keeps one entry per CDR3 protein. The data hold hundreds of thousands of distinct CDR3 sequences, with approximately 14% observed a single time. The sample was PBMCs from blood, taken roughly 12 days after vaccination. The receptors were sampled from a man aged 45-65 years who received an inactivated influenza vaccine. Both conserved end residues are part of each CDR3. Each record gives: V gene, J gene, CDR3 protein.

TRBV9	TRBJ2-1	CASSVATRRDNEQFF
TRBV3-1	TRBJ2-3	CASSQVSKLGTTQYF
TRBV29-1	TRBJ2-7	CSVLEGVSYEQYF
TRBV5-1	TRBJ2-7	CASSLRGGNPYEQYF
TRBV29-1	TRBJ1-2	CSVGVLNGYTF
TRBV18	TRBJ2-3	CASSPQRRGMDADTQYF
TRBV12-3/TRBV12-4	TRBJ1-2	CASSAQGWGYTF
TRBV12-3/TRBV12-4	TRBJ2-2	CASLWGQRRTGELFF
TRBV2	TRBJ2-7	CASSGTGQAEYF
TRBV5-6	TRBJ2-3	CASSLGTGDTDTQYF
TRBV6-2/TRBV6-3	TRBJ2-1	CASKISTYNEQFF
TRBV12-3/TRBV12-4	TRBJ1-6	CASSSLSGSPLHF
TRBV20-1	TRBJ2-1	CSARGLAAFNEQFF
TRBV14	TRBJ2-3	CASSQGLTGGHSTDTQYF
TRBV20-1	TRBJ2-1	CSAIQDFANLNEQFF
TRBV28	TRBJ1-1	CASSLFGRMNTEAFF
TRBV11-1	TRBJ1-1	CASSPFSGTGGKTSNTEAFF
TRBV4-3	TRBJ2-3	CASSQDDGDTQYF
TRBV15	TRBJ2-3	CATSSQGSADTQYF
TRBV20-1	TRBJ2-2	CSARLQRDTGELFF
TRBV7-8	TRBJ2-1	CASSLRTEYNEQFF
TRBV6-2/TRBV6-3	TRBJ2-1	CASTSAGSSYNEQFF
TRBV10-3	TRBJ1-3	CAIRVSSSGNTIYF
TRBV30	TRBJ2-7	CAWRGVSYEQYF
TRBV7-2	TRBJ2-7	CASSLLVRGGVLYEQYF
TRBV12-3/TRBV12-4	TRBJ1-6	CASSFERDGSPLHF
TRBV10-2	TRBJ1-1	CASSESKGKGAFF
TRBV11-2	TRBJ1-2	CASSLEGRIYGYTF
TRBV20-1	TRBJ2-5	CSAEGSGRETQYF
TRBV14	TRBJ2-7	CASSLRDDKYF
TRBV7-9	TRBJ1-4	CASSTPTGVNEKLFF
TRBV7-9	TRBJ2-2	CASSASLTGELFF
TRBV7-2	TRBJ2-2	CASSSQLHRELFF
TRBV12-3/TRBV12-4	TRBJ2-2	CASSLSAVNTGELFF
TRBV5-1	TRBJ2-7	CASSLTGFEQYF
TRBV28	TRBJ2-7	CASRSTSGSPYEQYF